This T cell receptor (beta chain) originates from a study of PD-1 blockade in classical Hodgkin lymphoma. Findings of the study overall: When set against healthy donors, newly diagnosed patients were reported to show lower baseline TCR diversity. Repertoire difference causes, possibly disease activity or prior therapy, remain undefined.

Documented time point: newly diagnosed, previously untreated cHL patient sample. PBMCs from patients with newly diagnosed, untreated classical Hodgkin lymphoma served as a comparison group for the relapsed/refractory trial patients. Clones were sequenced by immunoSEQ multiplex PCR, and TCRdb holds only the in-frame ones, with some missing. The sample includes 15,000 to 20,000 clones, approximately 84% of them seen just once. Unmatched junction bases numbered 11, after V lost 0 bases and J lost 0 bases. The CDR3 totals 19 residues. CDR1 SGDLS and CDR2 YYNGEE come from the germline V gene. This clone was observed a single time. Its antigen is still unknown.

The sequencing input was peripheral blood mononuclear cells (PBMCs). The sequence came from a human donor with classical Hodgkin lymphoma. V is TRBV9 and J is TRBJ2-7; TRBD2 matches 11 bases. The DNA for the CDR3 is TGTGCCAGCAGCGTAGCTGTACTAGCGGGAGACCCAAGCTCCTACGAGCAGTACTTC. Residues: CASSVAVLAGDPSSYEQYF. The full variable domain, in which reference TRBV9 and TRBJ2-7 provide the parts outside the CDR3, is DSGVTQTPKHLITATGQRVTLRCSPRSGDLSVYWYQQSLDQGLQFLIQYYNGEERAKGNILERFSAQQFPDLHSELNLSSLELGDSALYFCASSVAVLAGDPSSYEQYFGPGTRLTVT.